This TCR beta chain is drawn from a study of blood T cell repertoires in COVID-19 (dated by TCRdb to the early 2020s). A note on the overall study: Samples from collaborators originated in the United States, Italy and Spain and spanned both the acute and convalescent phases of COVID-19. The prospective study material was composed of cDNA or gDNA derived from T cells, B-cell-depleted T cells, or PBMCs. The dataset comprised deeply sampled blood TCRbeta repertoires from subjects exposed to, actively infected with, or recovered from COVID-19. The repertoires were made available in a free public database intended to serve as a resource for research on the immune response to SARS-CoV-2. The samples were drawn from the first 160 participants of the ongoing ImmuneRACE study and from 1,254 subjects provided by 6 global collaborators. A de-identified subject ID, COVID-19 status, age in years and sex were almost always included in the sample metadata. Where available, HLA class I and class II types were obtained from metadata supplied by the sample provider rather than from assay-based typing. Study-wide findings and limitations: How much clinical and demographic metadata was included differed by source and by participant, and the metadata was provided uncurated.

The CDR1 and CDR2 encoded by the germline V gene are SNHLY and FYNNEI. From cysteine to phenylalanine, the CDR3 is 14 amino acids long. The DNA shown is the 42-base CDR3, in frame from base 1. V is pruned by 6 bases and J by 4 bases, leaving 6 bases of the junction without a gene match. At one collaborating source in Seattle, patients were enrolled during active infection and were followed longitudinally through the course of disease. Whole blood was collected in K2EDTA tubes by collaborating institutions according to the institutions' own protocols. For TCRbeta analysis, collaborators shipped samples as frozen whole blood, isolated PBMCs, or DNA extracted from either of those sample types. In regard to this clone: Its antigen has not been determined. The input lacks base qualities; no much larger clone sits a single base away.

The immunoSEQ Assay, a bias-controlled multiplex PCR, was used to amplify TCRbeta CDR3 regions from genomic DNA. The published analysis was carried out like this. Within the assay, amplification of reference gene primers was used to estimate how many nucleated cells each sample contained. To quantify the absolute abundance of each unique TCRbeta CDR3 rearrangement, sequence reads were collapsed and filtered. Productive Simpson clonality was computed per sample as the square root of Simpson's diversity index over productive rearrangements. TCRdb stores this immuneACCESS table with in-frame sequences only. Part of the clones is absent; in the studies checked, under half of the shortfall reflects unresolved V genes, and no reason is known for the rest. D and trimming come from the DNA, and the V and J calls and clone size come from that table. The sample data list some 180,000 clones, and about 82% of these were observed just once. The ten largest clones represent 6.5% to 9% of the sample.

The sequencing input was peripheral blood. Recombination connected TRBV2 to TRBJ2-3; 8 central bases correspond to TRBD1. The TCR was taken from a woman of 80 years or more with COVID-19, enrolled during active disease. The DNA reads as follows: TGTGCCAGCAGCGAAACGACAGGGGCAGATACGCAGTATTTT. It translates as CASSETTGADTQYF.